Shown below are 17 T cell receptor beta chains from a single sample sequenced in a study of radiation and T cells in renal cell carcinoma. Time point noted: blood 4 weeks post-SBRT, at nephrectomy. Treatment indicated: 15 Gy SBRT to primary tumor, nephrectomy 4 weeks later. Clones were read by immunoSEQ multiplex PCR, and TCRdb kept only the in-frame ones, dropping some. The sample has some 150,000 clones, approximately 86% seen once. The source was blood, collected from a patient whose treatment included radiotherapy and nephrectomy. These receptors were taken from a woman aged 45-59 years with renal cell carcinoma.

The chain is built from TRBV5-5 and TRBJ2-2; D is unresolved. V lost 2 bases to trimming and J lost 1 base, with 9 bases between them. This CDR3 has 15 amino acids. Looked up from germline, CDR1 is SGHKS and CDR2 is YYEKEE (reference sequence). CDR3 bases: TGTGCCAGCAGCTTATTCGCCCTGAACACCGGGGAGCTGTTTTTT. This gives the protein CASSLFALNTGELFF.

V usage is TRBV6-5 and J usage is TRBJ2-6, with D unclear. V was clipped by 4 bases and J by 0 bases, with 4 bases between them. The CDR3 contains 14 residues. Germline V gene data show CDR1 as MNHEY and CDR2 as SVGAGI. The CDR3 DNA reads TGTGCCAGCAGTTGGTTCTCTGGGGCCAACGTCCTGACTTTC. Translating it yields CASSWFSGANVLTF.

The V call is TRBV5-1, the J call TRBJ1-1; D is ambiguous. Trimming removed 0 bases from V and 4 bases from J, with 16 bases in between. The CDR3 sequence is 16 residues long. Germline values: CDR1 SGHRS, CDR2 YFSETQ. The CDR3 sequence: CASSLVGRGSATEAFF. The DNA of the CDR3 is TGCGCCAGCAGCTTGGTGGGTAGAGGGTCGGCCACTGAAGCTTTCTTT.

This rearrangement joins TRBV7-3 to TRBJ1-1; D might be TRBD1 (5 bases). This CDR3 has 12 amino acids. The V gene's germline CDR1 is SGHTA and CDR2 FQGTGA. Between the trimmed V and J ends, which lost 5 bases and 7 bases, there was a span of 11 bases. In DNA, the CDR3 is TGTGCCAGCAGCATCAGGGAGGGTGAAGCTTTCTTT. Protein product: CASSIREGEAFF.

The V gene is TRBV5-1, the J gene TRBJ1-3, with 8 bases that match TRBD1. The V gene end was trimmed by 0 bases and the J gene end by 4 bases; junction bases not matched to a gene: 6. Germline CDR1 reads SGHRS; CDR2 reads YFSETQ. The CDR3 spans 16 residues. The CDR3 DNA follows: TGCGCCAGCAGCTTGGCCGGACAGGGTTACGGAAACACCATATATTTT. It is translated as CASSLAGQGYGNTIYF.

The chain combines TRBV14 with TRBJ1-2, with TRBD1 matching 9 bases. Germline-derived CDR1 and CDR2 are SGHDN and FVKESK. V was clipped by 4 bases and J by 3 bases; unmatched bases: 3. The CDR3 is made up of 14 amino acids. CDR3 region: CASSRDRVDYGYTF. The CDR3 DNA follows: TGTGCCAGCAGCCGGGACAGGGTCGACTATGGCTACACCTTC.

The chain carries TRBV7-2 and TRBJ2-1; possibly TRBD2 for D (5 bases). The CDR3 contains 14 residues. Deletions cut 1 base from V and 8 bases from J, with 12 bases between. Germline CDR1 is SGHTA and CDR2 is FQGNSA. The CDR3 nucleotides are TGTGCCAGCAGCTTAGTAAGAGGGTACGATGAGCAGTTCTTC. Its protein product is CASSLVRGYDEQFF.

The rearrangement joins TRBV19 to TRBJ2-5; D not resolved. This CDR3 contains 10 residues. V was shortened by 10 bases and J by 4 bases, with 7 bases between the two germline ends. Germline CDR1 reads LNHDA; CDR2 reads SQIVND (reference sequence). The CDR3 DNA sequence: TGTGCCACCCTAGGAGAGACCCAGTACTTC. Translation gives CATLGETQYF.

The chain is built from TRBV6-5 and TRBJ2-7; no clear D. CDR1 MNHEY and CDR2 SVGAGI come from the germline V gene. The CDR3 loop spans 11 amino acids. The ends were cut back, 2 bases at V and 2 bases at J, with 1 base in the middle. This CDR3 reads CASSYAYEQYF. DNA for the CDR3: TGTGCCAGCAGTTACGCCTACGAGCAGTACTTC.

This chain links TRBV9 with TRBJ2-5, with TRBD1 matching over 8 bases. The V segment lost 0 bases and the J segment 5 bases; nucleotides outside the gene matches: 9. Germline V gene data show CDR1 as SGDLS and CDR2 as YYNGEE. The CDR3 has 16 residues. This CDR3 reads CASSVVDRAGSETQYF. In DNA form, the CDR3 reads TGTGCCAGCAGCGTAGTGGACAGGGCGGGCAGTGAGACCCAGTACTTC.

CDR3 protein: CASRQGYSTEAFF. CDR3 bases: TGTGCCAGTAGACAGGGATACAGCACTGAAGCTTTCTTT. The chain carries TRBV19 and TRBJ1-1, with a tentative D call TRBD1 (6 bases). Germline CDR1 is LNHDA and CDR2 is SQIVND (reference sequence). The CDR3 contains 13 residues. The V gene lost 6 bases and the J gene lost 4 bases, with 12 bases spanning the gap.

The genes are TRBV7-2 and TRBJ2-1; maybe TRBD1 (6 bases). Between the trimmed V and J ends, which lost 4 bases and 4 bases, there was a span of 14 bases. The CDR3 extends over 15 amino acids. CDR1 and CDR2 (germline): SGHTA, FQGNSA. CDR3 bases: TGTGCCAGCAGCTCCACCTCAGGACAGTACAATGAGCAGTTCTTC. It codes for CASSSTSGQYNEQFF.

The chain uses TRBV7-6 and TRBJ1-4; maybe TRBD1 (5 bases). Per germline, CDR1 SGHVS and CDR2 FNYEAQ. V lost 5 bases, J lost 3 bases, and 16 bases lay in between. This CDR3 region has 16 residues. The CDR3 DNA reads TGTGCCAGCAGCCAAACCCGACAGAATTCTAATGAAAAACTGTTTTTT. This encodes CASSQTRQNSNEKLFF.

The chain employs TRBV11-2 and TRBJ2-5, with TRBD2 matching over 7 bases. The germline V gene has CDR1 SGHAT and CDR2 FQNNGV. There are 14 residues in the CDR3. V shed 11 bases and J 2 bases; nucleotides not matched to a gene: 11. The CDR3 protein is CASFRSGQQETQYF. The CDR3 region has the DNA TGTGCCTCTTTCCGTAGCGGGCAACAAGAGACCCAGTACTTC.

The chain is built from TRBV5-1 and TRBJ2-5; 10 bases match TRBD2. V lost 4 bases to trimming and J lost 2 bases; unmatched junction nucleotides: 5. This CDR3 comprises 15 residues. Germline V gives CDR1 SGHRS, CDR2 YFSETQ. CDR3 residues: CASSVPLAGQETQYF. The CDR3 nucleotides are TGCGCCAGCAGCGTACCACTAGCGGGGCAAGAGACCCAGTACTTC.

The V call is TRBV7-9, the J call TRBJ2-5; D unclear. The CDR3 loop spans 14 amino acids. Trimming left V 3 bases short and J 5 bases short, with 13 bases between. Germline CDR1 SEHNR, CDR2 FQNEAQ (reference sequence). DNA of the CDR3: TGTGCCAGCAGCTTTCTCACAGCGCAGGAGACCCAGTACTTC. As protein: CASSFLTAQETQYF.

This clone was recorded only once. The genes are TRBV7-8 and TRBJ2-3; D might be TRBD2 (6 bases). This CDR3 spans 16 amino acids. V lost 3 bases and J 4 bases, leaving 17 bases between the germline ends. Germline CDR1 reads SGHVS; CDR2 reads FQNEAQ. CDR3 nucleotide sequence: TGTGCCAGCAGCTTGGGACTTTCTTATGGGGCAGATACGCAGTATTTT. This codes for CASSLGLSYGADTQYF.